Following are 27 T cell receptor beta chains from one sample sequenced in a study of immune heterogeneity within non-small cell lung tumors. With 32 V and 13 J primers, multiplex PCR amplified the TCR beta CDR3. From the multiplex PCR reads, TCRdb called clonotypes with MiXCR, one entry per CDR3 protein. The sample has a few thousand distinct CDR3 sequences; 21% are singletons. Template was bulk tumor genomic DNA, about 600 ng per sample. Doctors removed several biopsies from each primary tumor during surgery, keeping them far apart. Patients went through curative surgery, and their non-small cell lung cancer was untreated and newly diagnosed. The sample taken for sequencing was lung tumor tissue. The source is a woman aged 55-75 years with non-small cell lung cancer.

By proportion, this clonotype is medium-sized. CDR3 sequence: CASSMDSSYEQYF. CDR3 DNA: TGCGCCAGCAGCATGGACAGTTCCTACGAGCAGTACTTC. The gene calls are TRBV5-1 and TRBJ2-7; TRBD1 is a possible D gene (6 bases). CDR1 SGHRS and CDR2 YFSETQ come from the germline V gene. The CDR3 has 13 amino acids. Trimming cost V 4 bases and J 1 base, with 9 bases left between them.

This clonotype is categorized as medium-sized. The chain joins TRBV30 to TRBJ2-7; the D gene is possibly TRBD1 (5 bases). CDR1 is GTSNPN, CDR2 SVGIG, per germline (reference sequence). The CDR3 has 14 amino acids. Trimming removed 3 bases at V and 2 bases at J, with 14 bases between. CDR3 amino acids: CAWRQSGLTYEQYF. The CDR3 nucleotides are TGTGCCTGGAGACAATCAGGGCTAACCTACGAGCAGTACTTC.

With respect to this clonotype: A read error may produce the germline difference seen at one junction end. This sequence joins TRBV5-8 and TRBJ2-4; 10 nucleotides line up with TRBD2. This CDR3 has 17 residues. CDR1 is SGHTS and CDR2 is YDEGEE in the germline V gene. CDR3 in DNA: TGTGCCAGCAGCTTGGGATTACTAGCGGGGTACACAGATACGCGGTATTTT. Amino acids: CASSLGLLAGYTDTRYF.

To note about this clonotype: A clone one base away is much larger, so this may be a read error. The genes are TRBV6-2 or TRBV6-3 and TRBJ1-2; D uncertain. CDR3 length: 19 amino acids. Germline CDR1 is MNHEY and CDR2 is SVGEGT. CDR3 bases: TGTGCCATCAGTTACTCTTGGACCGGGCCCCAACAAGCTAACTATGGCTACACCTTC. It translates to CAISYSWTGPQQANYGYTF.

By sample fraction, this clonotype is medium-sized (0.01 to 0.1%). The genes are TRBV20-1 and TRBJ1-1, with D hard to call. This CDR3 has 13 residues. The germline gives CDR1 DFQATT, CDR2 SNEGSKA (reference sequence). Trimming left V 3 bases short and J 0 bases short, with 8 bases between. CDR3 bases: TGCAGTGCTAGCGAACAGCTGAACACTGAAGCTTTCTTT. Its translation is CSASEQLNTEAFF.

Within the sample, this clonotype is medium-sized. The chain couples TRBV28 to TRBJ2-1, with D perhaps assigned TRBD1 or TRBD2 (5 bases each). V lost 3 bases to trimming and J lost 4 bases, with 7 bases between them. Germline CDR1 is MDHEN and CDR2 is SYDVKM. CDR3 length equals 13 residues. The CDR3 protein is CASSFEGYNEQFF. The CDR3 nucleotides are TGTGCCAGCAGTTTTGAGGGGTACAATGAGCAGTTCTTC. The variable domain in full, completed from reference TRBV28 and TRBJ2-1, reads DVKVTQSSRYLVKRTGEKVFLECVQDMDHENMFWYRQDPGLGLRLIYFSYDVKMKEKGDIPEGYSVSREKKERFSLILESASTNQTSMYLCASSFEGYNEQFFGPGTRLTVL.

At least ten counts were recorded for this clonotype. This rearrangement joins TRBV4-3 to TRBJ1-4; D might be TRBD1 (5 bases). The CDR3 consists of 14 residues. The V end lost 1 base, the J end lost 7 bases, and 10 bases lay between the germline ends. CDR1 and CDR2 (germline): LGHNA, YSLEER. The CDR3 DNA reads TGCGCCAGCAGCCAAGGTGGGGACGGTGAAAAACTGTTTTTT. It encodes CASSQGGDGEKLFF.

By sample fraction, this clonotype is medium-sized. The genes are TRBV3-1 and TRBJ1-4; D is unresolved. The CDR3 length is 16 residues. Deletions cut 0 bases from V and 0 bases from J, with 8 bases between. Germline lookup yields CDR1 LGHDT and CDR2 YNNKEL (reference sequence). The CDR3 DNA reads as TGTGCCAGCAGCCAAGATTCGACAACAACTAATGAAAAACTGTTTTTT. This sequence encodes CASSQDSTTTNEKLFF.

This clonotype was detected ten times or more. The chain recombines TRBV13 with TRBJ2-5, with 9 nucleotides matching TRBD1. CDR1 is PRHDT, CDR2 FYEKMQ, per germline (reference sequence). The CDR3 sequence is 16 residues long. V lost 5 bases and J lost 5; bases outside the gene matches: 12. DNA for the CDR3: TGTGCCAGCAGCCCTCGATCACAGGGGGCGGGGGAGACCCAGTACTTC. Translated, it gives CASSPRSQGAGETQYF.

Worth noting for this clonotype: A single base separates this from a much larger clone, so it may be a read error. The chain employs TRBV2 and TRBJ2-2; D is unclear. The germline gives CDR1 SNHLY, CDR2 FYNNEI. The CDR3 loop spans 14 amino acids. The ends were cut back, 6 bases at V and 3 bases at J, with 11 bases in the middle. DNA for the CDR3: TGTGCCAGCAGCCCGGCGAGGCACACCGGGGAGCTGTTTTTT. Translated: CASSPARHTGELFF.

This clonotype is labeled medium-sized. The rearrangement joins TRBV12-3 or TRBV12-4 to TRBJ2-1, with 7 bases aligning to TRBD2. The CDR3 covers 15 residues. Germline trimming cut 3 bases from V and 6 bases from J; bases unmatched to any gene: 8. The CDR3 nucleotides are TGTGCCAGCAGTTTCAGCGCGGGAGCGGGCAATGAGCAGTTCTTC. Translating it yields CASSFSAGAGNEQFF.

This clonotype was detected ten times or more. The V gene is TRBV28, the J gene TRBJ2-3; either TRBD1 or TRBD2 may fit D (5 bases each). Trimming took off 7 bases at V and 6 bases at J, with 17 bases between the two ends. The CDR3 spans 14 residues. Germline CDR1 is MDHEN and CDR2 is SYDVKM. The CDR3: CASTIGTTADTQYF. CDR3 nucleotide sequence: TGTGCCAGCACCATTGGGACCACCGCTGATACGCAGTATTTT.

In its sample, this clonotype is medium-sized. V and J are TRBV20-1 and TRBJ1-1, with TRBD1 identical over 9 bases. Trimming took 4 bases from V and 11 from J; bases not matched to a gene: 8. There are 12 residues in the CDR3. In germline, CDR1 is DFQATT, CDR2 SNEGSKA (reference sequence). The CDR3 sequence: CSATITGGFAFF. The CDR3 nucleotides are TGCAGTGCTACAATTACAGGGGGCTTCGCTTTCTTT.

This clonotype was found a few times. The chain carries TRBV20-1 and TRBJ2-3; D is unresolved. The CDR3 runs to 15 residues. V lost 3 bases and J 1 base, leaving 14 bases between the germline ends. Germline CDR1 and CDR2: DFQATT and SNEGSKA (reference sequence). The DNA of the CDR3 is TGCAGTGCTAGGGTTCTCCCGGTCGGCACAGATACGCAGTATTTT. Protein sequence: CSARVLPVGTDTQYF.

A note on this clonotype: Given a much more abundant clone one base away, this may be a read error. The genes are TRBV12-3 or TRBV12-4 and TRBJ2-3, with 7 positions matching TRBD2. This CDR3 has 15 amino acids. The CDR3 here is CASILSAGLTDTQYF. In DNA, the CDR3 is TGTGCCAGCATTTTATCAGCGGGGCTCACAGATACGCAGTATTTT.

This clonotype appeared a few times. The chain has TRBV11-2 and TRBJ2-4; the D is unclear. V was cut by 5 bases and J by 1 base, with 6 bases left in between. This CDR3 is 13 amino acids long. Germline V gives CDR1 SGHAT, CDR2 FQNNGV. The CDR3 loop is CASSRIAKNIQYF. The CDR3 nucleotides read TGTGCCAGCAGCAGGATCGCCAAAAACATTCAGTACTTC.

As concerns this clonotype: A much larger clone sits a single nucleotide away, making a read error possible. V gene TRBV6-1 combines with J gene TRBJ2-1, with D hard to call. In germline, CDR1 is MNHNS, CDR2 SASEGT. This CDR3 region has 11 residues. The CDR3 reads CASVVTNDQFF. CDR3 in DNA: TGTGCCAGCGTGGTGACCAATGATCAGTTCTTC.

For the CDR3, the DNA is TGTGCCAGCAGCTCTGCCGGTGAGACCCAGTACTTC. Translated, it gives CASSSAGETQYF. J is TRBJ2-5 and V is TRBV16; D call uncertain. The CDR3 length is 12 residues. The germline CDR1 and CDR2 sequences are KGHSY and FQNENV. Trimming stripped 5 bases from V and 5 bases from J, with 9 bases between.

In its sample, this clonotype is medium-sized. The CDR3 here is CASSQSPAAGDTQYF. CDR3 nucleotides: TGTGCCAGCAGCCAAAGCCCGGCGGCTGGAGATACGCAGTATTTT. V and J are TRBV7-8 and TRBJ2-3; D not certain. Germline assignment: CDR1 SGHVS and CDR2 FQNEAQ. V lost 5 bases, J lost 5 bases, and 17 bases lay in between. The CDR3 has 15 amino acids.

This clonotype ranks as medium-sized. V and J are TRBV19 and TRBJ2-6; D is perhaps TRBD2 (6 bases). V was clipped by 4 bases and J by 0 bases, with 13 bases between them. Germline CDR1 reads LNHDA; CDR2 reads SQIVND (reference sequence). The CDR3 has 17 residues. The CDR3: CASSKGLTFSGANVLTF. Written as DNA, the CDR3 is TGTGCCAGTAGTAAGGGACTCACTTTCTCTGGGGCCAACGTCCTGACTTTC. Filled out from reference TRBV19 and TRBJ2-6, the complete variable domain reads DGGITQSPKYLFRKEGQNVTLSCEQNLNHDAMYWYRQDPGQGLRLIYYSQIVNDFQKGDIAEGYSVSREKKESFPLTVTSAQKNPTAFYLCASSKGLTFSGANVLTFGAGSRLTVL.

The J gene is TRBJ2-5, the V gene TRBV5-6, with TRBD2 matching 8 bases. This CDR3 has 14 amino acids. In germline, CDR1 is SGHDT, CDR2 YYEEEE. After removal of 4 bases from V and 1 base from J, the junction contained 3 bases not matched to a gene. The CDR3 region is CASSPGGVQETQYF. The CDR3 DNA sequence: TGTGCCAGCAGCCCGGGGGGGGTCCAAGAGACCCAGTACTTC.

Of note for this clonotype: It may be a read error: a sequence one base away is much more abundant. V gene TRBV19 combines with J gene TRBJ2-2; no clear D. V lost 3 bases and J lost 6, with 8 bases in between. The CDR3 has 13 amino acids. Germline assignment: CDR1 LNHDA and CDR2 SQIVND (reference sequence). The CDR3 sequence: CASSMCSSGELFF. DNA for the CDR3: TGTGCCAGTAGTATGTGCTCGTCCGGGGAGCTGTTTTTT. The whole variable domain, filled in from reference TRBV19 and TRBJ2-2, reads DGGITQSPKYLFRKEGQNVTLSCEQNLNHDAMYWYRQDPGQGLRLIYYSQIVNDFQKGDIAEGYSVSREKKESFPLTVTSAQKNPTAFYLCASSMCSSGELFFGEGSRLTVL.

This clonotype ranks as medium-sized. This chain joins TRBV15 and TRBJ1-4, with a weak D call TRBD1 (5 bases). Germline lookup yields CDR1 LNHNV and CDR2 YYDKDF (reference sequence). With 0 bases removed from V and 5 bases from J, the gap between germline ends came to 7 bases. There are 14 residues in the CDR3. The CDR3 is CATSREGTNEKLFF. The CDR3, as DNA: TGTGCCACCAGCAGAGAGGGGACGAATGAAAAACTGTTTTTT.

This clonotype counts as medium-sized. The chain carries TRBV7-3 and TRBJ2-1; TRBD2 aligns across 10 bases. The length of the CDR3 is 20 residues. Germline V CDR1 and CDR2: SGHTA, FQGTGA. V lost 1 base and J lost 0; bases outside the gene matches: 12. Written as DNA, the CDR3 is TGTGCCAGCAGCTTAAGGGCTAGCGGGGGACCGGCAGGCTCCTACAATGAGCAGTTCTTC. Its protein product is CASSLRASGGPAGSYNEQFF. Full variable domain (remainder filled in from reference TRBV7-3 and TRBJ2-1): GAGVSQTPSNKVTEKGKYVELRCDPISGHTALYWYRQSLGQGPEFLIYFQGTGAADDSGLPNDRFFAVRPEGSVSTLKIQRTERGDSAVYLCASSLRASGGPAGSYNEQFFGPGTRLTVL.

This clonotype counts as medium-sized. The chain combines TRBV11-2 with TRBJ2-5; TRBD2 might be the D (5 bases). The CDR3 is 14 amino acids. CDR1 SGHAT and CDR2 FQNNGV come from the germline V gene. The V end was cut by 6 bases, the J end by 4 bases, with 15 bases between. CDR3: CASRQTRMGETQYF. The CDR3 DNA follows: TGTGCCAGCAGACAAACTAGAATGGGAGAGACCCAGTACTTC.

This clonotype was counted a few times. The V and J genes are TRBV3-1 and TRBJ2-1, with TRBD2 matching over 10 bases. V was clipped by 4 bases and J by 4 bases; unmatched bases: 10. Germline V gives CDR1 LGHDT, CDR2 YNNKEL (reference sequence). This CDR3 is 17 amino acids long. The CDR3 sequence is CASSPGLADEVYNEQFF. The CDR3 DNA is TGTGCCAGCAGCCCCGGACTAGCGGACGAGGTTTACAATGAGCAGTTCTTC.

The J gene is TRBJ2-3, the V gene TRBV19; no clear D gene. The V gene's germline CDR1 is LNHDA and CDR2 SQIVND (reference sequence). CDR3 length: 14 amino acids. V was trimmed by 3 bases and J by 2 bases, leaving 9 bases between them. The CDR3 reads CASSMTPYTDTQYF. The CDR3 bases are TGTGCCAGTAGTATGACACCTTACACAGATACGCAGTATTTT. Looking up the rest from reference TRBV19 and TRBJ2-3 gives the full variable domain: DGGITQSPKYLFRKEGQNVTLSCEQNLNHDAMYWYRQDPGQGLRLIYYSQIVNDFQKGDIAEGYSVSREKKESFPLTVTSAQKNPTAFYLCASSMTPYTDTQYFGPGTRLTVL.